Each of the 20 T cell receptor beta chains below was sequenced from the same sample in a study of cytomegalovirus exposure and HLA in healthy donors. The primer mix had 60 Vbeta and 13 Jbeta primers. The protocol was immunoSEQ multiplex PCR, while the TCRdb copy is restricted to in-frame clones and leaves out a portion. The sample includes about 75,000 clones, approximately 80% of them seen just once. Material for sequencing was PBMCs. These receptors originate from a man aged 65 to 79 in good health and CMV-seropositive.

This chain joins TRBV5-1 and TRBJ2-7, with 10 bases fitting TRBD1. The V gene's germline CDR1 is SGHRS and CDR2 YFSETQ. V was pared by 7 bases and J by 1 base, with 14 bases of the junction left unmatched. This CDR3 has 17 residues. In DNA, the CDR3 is TGCGCCAGCGCAGAACGAACCGGGACAGGGGTATCCTACGAGCAGTACTTC. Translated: CASAERTGTGVSYEQYF.

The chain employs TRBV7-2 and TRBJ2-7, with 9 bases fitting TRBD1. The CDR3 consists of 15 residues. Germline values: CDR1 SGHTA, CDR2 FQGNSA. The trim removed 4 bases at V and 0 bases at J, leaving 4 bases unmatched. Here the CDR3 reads CASSYGTGSSYEQYF. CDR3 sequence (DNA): TGTGCCAGCAGCTACGGGACAGGGAGCTCCTACGAGCAGTACTTC.

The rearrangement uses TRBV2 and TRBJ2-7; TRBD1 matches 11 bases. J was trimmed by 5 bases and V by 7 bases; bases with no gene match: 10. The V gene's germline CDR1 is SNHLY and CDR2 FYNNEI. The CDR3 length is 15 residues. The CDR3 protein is CASTSQGTGGNEQYF. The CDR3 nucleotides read TGTGCCAGCACCTCACAAGGGACAGGGGGAAACGAGCAGTACTTC.

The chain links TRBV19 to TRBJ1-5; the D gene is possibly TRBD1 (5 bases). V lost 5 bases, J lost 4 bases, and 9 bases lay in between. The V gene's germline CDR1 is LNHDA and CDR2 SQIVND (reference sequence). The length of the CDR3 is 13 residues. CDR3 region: CASSPGGNQPQHF. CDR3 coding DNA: TGTGCCAGTAGTCCCGGGGGGAATCAGCCCCAGCATTTT.

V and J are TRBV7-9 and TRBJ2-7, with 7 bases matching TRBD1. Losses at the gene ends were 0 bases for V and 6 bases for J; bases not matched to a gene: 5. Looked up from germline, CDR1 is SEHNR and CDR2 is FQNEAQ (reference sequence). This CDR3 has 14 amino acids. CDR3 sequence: CASSLATGAPEQYF. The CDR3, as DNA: TGTGCCAGCAGCTTAGCCACAGGGGCCCCCGAGCAGTACTTC.

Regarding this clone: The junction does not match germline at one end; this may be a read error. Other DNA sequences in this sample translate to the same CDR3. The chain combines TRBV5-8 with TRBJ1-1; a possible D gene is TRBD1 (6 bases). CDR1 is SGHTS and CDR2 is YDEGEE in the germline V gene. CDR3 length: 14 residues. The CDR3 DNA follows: TGTGCCAGCAGCCCCGGGACACCGAACACTGAAGCCTTCTTT. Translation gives CASSPGTPNTEAFF.

This chain's CDR3 is CASSANDRGGEKLFF. CDR3 nucleotides: TGTGCCAGCAGTGCCAATGACAGGGGCGGAGAAAAACTGTTTTTT. The V call is TRBV28, the J call TRBJ1-4; the match to TRBD1 covers 8 bases. This CDR3 contains 15 residues. Per the germline V gene, CDR1 is MDHEN and CDR2 is SYDVKM. The V gene end was trimmed by 5 bases and the J gene end by 8 bases; junction bases not matched to a gene: 10.

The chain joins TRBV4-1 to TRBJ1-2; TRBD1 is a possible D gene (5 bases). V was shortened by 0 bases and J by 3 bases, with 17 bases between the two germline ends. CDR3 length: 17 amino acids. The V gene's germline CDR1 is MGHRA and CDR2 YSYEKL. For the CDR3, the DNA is TGCGCCAGCAGCCAAGAGTTCTCCAGGGTAGTGTACTATGGCTACACCTTC. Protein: CASSQEFSRVVYYGYTF.

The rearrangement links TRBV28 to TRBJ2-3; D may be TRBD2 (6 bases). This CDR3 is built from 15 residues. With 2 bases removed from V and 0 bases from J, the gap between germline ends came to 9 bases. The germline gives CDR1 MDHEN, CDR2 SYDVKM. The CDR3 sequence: CASSLDRGSTDTQYF. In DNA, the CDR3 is TGTGCCAGCAGTTTAGACCGGGGGAGCACAGATACGCAGTATTTT.

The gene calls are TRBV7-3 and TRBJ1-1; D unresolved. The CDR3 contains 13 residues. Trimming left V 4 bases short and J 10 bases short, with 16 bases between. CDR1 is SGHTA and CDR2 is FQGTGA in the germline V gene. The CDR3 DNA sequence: TGTGCCAGCAGCTCTCATGGCGATGGGCGAGCTTTCTTT. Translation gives CASSSHGDGRAFF.

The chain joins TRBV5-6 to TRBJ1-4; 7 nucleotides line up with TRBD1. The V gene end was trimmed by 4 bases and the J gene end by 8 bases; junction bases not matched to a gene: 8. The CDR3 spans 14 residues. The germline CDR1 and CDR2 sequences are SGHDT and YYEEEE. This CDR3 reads CASSPDRVEEKLFF. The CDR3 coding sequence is TGTGCCAGCAGCCCCGACAGGGTGGAGGAAAAACTGTTTTTT.

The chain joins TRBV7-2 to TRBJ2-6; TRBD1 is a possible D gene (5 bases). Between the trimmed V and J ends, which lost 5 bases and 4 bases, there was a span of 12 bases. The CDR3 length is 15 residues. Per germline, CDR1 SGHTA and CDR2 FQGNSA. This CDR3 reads CASSVQGKGANVLTF. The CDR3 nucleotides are TGTGCCAGCAGCGTCCAGGGAAAGGGGGCCAACGTCCTGACTTTC.

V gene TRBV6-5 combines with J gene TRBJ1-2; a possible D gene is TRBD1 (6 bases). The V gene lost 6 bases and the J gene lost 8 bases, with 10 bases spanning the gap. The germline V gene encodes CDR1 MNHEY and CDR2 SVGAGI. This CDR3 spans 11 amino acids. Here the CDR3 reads CASRQTGGYTF. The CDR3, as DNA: TGTGCCAGCAGGCAAACAGGGGGCTACACCTTC.

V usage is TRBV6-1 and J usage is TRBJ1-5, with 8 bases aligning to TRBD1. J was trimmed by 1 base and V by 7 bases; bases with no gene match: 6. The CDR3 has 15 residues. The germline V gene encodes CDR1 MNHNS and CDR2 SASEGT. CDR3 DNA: TGTGCCAGCACAGGGGGCAGGGGAAGCAATCAGCCCCAGCATTTT. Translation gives CASTGGRGSNQPQHF.

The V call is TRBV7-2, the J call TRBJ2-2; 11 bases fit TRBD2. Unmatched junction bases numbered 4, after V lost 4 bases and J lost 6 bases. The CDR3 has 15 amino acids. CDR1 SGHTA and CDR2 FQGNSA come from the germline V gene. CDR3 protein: CASSSGTSGAGELFF. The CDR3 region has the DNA TGTGCCAGCAGCTCTGGGACTAGCGGAGCCGGGGAGCTGTTTTTT.

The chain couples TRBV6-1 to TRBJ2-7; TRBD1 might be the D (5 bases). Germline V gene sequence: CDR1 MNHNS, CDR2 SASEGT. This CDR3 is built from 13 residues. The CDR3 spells CTVLRDSLGEQYF. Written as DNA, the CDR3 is TGTACCGTCCTCAGGGATTCACTTGGCGAGCAGTACTTC.

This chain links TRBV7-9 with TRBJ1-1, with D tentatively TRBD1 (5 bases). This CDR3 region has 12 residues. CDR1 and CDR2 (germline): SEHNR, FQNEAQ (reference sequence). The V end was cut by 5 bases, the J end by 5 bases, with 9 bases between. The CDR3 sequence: CASSPGGTEAFF. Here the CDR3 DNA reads TGTGCCAGCAGCCCGGGGGGGACTGAAGCTTTCTTT. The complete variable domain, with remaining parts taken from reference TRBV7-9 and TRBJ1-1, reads DTGVSQNPRHKITKRGQNVTFRCDPISEHNRLYWYRQTLGQGPEFLTYFQNEAQLEKSRLLSDRFSAERPKGSFSTLEIQRTEQGDSAMYLCASSPGGTEAFFGQGTRLTVV.

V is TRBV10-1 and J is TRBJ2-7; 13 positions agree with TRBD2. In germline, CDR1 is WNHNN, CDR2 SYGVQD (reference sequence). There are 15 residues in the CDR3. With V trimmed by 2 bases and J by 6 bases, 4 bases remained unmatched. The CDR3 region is CASSERLAGGSEQYF. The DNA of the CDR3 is TGCGCCAGCAGTGAGAGACTAGCGGGAGGCTCCGAGCAGTACTTC.

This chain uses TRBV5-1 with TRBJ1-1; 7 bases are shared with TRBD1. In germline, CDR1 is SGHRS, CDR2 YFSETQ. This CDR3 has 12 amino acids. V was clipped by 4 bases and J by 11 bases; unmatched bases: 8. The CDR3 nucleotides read TGCGCCAGCAGCGAGGACAGGTTGTTCGCTTTCTTT. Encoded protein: CASSEDRLFAFF.

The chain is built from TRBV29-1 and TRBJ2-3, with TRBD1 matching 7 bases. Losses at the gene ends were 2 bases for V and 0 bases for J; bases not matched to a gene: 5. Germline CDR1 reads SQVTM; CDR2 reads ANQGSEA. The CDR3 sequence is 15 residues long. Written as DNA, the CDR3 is TGCAGCGTTGAAAACACAGGGGTTAGCACAGATACGCAGTATTTT. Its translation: CSVENTGVSTDTQYF.